Below, 22 T cell receptor beta chains from the same sample are listed, as sequenced in a study of blood T cell repertoires in COVID-19. The data were produced by immunoSEQ multiplex PCR, yet TCRdb's version contains in-frame clones alone and is incomplete. This sample has hundreds of thousands of clones, with roughly 85% found just once. The specimen sequenced was peripheral blood. These receptors originate from a man aged 50-59 years with active or convalescent COVID-19.

This chain uses TRBV18 with TRBJ1-2, with D perhaps TRBD1 (6 bases). V was shortened by 2 bases and J by 2 bases, with 15 bases between the two germline ends. The V gene's germline CDR1 is KGHSH and CDR2 LQKENI. CDR3 length: 16 residues. The CDR3 region has the DNA TGTGCCAGCTCACCAGTTGGTCGGGGGGCGAACTATGGCTACACCTTC. Translating it yields CASSPVGRGANYGYTF.

Turning to this clone: Its ends do not fully match the called genes, so a read error is possible. The chain links TRBV7-9 to TRBJ2-3; a possible D gene is TRBD1 (6 bases). The germline gives CDR1 SEHNR, CDR2 FQNEAQ (reference sequence). This CDR3 region has 14 residues. The CDR3 sequence is CASSPHRDTAQQDF. The CDR3 DNA follows: TGTGCCAGCAGCCCGCACCGGGACACCGCACAGCAGGATTTT.

The chain couples TRBV6-5 to TRBJ1-1; D is undetermined. The CDR3 has 11 residues. Germline lookup yields CDR1 MNHEY and CDR2 SVGAGI. Trimming left V 2 bases short and J 9 bases short, with 7 bases between. Here the CDR3 reads CASSYREKAFF. The CDR3 DNA reads as TGTGCCAGCAGTTACCGGGAGAAAGCTTTCTTT.

V gene TRBV19 combines with J gene TRBJ2-1, with a weak D call TRBD2 (7 bases). The CDR3 sequence is 14 residues long. The V end was cut by 6 bases, the J end by 9 bases, with 18 bases between. Germline V CDR1 and CDR2: LNHDA, SQIVND (reference sequence). CDR3 protein: CASRTLGGGGEQFF. CDR3 nucleotide sequence: TGTGCCAGTAGAACTTTAGGAGGGGGGGGTGAGCAGTTCTTC.

The V gene is TRBV30, the J gene TRBJ1-3; D is unresolved. Trimming pared 4 bases from V and 0 bases from J, leaving 10 bases between. The V gene's germline CDR1 is GTSNPN and CDR2 SVGIG (reference sequence). This CDR3 is built from 14 residues. CDR3 nucleotides: TGTGCCTGGACCCTCGGGAGCTCTGGAAACACCATATATTTT. Amino acid sequence: CAWTLGSSGNTIYF.

This clone showed up just a few times. This rearrangement joins TRBV9 to TRBJ1-5; a weak D match, TRBD1 (6 bases). CDR1 is SGDLS, CDR2 YYNGEE, per germline. This CDR3 is built from 15 residues. Trimming removed 0 bases from V and 6 bases from J, with 13 bases in between. The CDR3 loop reads CASSVGTGHAQPQHF. Here the CDR3 DNA reads TGTGCCAGCAGCGTAGGAACAGGGCATGCTCAGCCCCAGCATTTT.

The gene calls are TRBV18 and TRBJ1-4; D unresolved. The CDR3 contains 14 residues. Germline V gene lookup returns CDR1 KGHSH and CDR2 LQKENI. V lost 0 bases and J 2 bases, leaving 4 bases between the germline ends. The CDR3 loop reads CASSPPSTNEKLFF. The CDR3 DNA reads TGTGCCAGCTCACCACCGTCGACTAATGAAAAACTGTTTTTT.

V is TRBV27 and J is TRBJ2-7; TRBD1 might be the D (5 bases). Germline CDR1 and CDR2: MNHEY and SMNVEV (reference sequence). The CDR3 contains 12 residues. V lost 6 bases to trimming and J lost 6 bases, with 12 bases between them. Here the CDR3 DNA reads TGTGCCAGCAGCTCGACAGAGACCGAGCAGTACTTC. Protein sequence: CASSSTETEQYF.

This clone was seen once. The chain recombines TRBV7-9 with TRBJ2-7, with 9 bases identical to TRBD2. CDR3 size: 16 residues. The V segment lost 5 bases and the J segment 6 bases; nucleotides outside the gene matches: 14. The V gene's germline CDR1 is SEHNR and CDR2 FQNEAQ (reference sequence). CDR3 bases: TGTGCCAGCAGCGCCATGGGCGGGAGGGGAGGTGGCGAGCAGTACTTC. Encoded protein: CASSAMGGRGGGEQYF.

V and J are TRBV30 and TRBJ1-1, with 8 bases matching TRBD1. V lost 1 base to trimming and J lost 6 bases; unmatched junction nucleotides: 16. The CDR3 extends over 17 amino acids. Germline V gives CDR1 GTSNPN, CDR2 SVGIG (reference sequence). CDR3: CAWSGRGQVSGRPEAFF. CDR3 bases: TGTGCCTGGAGTGGCCGGGGACAGGTTTCCGGGAGGCCTGAAGCTTTCTTT.

This clone was counted a few times. The chain combines TRBV7-6 with TRBJ1-2; 11 bases align to TRBD1. With 4 bases clipped from V and 4 bases from J, the junction kept 5 bases outside the gene matches. CDR1 is SGHVS, CDR2 FNYEAQ, per germline. This CDR3 has 15 residues. CDR3 residues: CASSSPDRGLYGYTF. The DNA of the CDR3 is TGTGCCAGCAGCTCACCGGACAGGGGGCTCTATGGCTACACCTTC.

The chain links TRBV6-5 to TRBJ1-5; no clear D. The CDR3 is made up of 12 amino acids. V was pared by 7 bases and J by 0 bases, with 4 bases between. Germline lookup yields CDR1 MNHEY and CDR2 SVGAGI. The CDR3 nucleotides read TGTGCCAGCACCTCTAGCAATCAGCCCCAGCATTTT. Its translation is CASTSSNQPQHF.

The chain carries TRBV7-8 and TRBJ2-7; TRBD2 matches at 9 bases. V gave up 7 bases and J gave up 0 bases; unmatched junction bases: 4. The CDR3 contains 14 residues. Germline CDR1 is SGHVS and CDR2 is FQNEAQ. DNA for the CDR3: TGTGCCAGCATCAAGCGGGAGGACTCCTACGAGCAGTACTTC. Its translation is CASIKREDSYEQYF.

The J gene is TRBJ2-1, the V gene TRBV3-1 (or the pseudogene TRBV3-2), with 7 bases that match TRBD2. The germline V gene encodes CDR1 LGHDT and CDR2 YNNKEL (reference sequence). V trimming: 1 base; J trimming: 6 bases; junction bases outside the gene matches: 9. CDR3 length equals 16 residues. CDR3 region: CASSQVGGSPPNEQFF. Here the CDR3 DNA reads TGTGCCAGCAGCCAAGTCGGCGGGAGCCCCCCCAATGAGCAGTTCTTC.

The rearrangement links TRBV30 to TRBJ1-2; D is undetermined. CDR1 is GTSNPN, CDR2 SVGIG, per germline (reference sequence). The CDR3 extends over 13 amino acids. V lost 3 bases and J lost 4, with 12 bases in between. CDR3 protein: CAWRVSKSYGYTF. As DNA, the CDR3 is TGTGCCTGGAGAGTATCGAAGAGCTATGGCTACACCTTC.

This clone occurred once. This rearrangement joins TRBV24-1 to TRBJ2-3, with D possibly matching TRBD2 (6 bases). Germline assignment: CDR1 KGHDR and CDR2 SFDVKD. Trimming took 4 bases from V and 2 from J, leaving 12 bases between them. The CDR3 sequence is 15 residues long. The CDR3 DNA reads as TGTGCCACCAGTGAGGAGGGAGACCCCACAGATACGCAGTATTTT. It codes for CATSEEGDPTDTQYF.

The gene calls are TRBV28 and TRBJ2-5; 8 bases fit TRBD1. Germline V gene lookup returns CDR1 MDHEN and CDR2 SYDVKM. The CDR3 has 14 residues. J was trimmed by 5 bases and V by 5 bases; bases with no gene match: 7. CDR3 sequence (DNA): TGTGCCAGCAGTCAAAGGACAGGGTGGGAGACCCAGTACTTC. Translating gives CASSQRTGWETQYF.

The table lists this clone with a count of one. The V and J genes are TRBV7-9 and TRBJ2-1, with 11 nucleotides matching TRBD2. CDR3 length: 17 amino acids. Trimming cost V 5 bases and J 7 bases; bases outside gene matches: 13. In germline, CDR1 is SEHNR, CDR2 FQNEAQ (reference sequence). The CDR3 coding sequence is TGTGCCAGCAGCGCAAGAACGGGACTAGCGGATTCTAATGAGCAGTTCTTC. This gives the protein CASSARTGLADSNEQFF.

The rearrangement joins TRBV6-1 to TRBJ1-1, with 10 bases lining up with TRBD1. Germline lookup yields CDR1 MNHNS and CDR2 SASEGT. V trimming: 4 bases; J trimming: 0 bases; junction bases outside the gene matches: 5. There are 16 residues in the CDR3. The CDR3 spells CASSARQGALNTEAFF. As DNA, the CDR3 is TGTGCCAGCAGTGCACGACAGGGGGCCTTGAACACTGAAGCTTTCTTT.

The chain joins TRBV7-9 to TRBJ2-1, with 10 bases matching TRBD2. This CDR3 has 15 amino acids. V trimming: 3 bases; J trimming: 4 bases; junction bases outside the gene matches: 3. The germline CDR1 and CDR2 sequences are SEHNR and FQNEAQ (reference sequence). The CDR3: CASSLTSGQYNEQFF. DNA for the CDR3: TGTGCCAGCAGCTTGACTAGCGGGCAGTACAATGAGCAGTTCTTC.

This clone was seen only a few times. V usage is TRBV18 and J usage is TRBJ2-1, with D uncertain. The CDR3 is made up of 13 amino acids. V lost 2 bases and J 10 bases, leaving 12 bases between the germline ends. The germline gives CDR1 KGHSH, CDR2 LQKENI. The CDR3 sequence is CASSPATTTEQFF. The CDR3 DNA is TGTGCCAGCTCACCAGCCACAACAACAGAGCAGTTCTTC.

V and J are TRBV4-3 and TRBJ1-1, with D perhaps matching TRBD1 (5 bases). Deletions cut 0 bases from V and 3 bases from J, with 11 bases between. The CDR3 contains 15 residues. Per the germline V gene, CDR1 is LGHNA and CDR2 is YSLEER. This CDR3 is CASSQDTGEDTEAFF. The CDR3 nucleotides read TGCGCCAGCAGCCAAGACACGGGGGAGGACACTGAAGCTTTCTTT.